A single sample gave rise to the 4 T cell receptor beta chains below, sequenced in a study of blood T cells in healthy people across ages. Primers used in a second PCR of about 6 to 12 cycles were a sample-barcoded 5' primer and a J-beta primer mix. In TCRdb, the 5' RACE reads were re-called with MiXCR into one record per CDR3 protein. The repertoire holds more than 500,000 distinct CDR3 sequences, with 27% as singletons. The sequenced sample was blood. The origin of the receptors is a woman between 70 and 85 years old in good health.

The rearrangement joins TRBV9 to TRBJ2-5; D might be TRBD2 (6 bases). The J call could be wrong; TRBJ2-7 is a better fit for the DNA end. Germline lookup yields CDR1 SGDLS and CDR2 YYNGEE. The CDR3 extends over 14 amino acids. CDR3 DNA sequence: TGTGCCAGCAGCGTAGTTGCAGGGACTCGCGAGCAGTACTTC. The encoded protein is CASSVVAGTREQYF.

The chain joins TRBV7-9 to TRBJ1-3; D is unclear. V lost 3 bases and J 0 bases, leaving 9 bases between the germline ends. This CDR3 comprises 15 residues. The germline CDR1 and CDR2 sequences are SEHNR and FQNEAQ (reference sequence). The CDR3 nucleotides are TGTGCCAGCAGCTTGACATCGAGCTCTGGAAACACCATATATTTT. Its protein product is CASSLTSSSGNTIYF. The whole variable domain, remainder taken from reference TRBV7-9 and TRBJ1-3, is DTGVSQNPRHKITKRGQNVTFRCDPISEHNRLYWYRQTLGQGPEFLTYFQNEAQLEKSRLLSDRFSAERPKGSFSTLEIQRTEQGDSAMYLCASSLTSSSGNTIYFGEGSWLTVV.

This chain links TRBV20-1 with TRBJ2-2, with TRBD2 matching over 8 bases. Germline assignment: CDR1 DFQATT and CDR2 SNEGSKA (reference sequence). The CDR3 contains 16 residues. Unmatched junction bases numbered 13, after V lost 3 bases and J lost 7 bases. CDR3 amino acids: CSASLAGGSRSGELFF. In DNA, the CDR3 is TGCAGTGCTAGTCTGGCGGGGGGCTCCCGGAGCGGGGAGCTGTTTTTT.

This clonotype was counted between two and nine times. The V gene is TRBV6-5, the J gene TRBJ1-4; 7 nucleotides line up with TRBD1. Germline CDR1 and CDR2: MNHEY and SVGAGI. V lost 4 bases to trimming and J lost 5 bases; unmatched junction nucleotides: 4. The CDR3 runs 14 residues. The CDR3 DNA follows: TGTGCCAGCAGTTGGGGACAGTCAAATGAAAAACTGTTTTTT. It translates to CASSWGQSNEKLFF.